Described below is a single T cell receptor (beta chain) sequence and its context. The entry originates in a study of blood T cell repertoires in COVID-19. The wider study: Sites across the United States, Italy and Spain contributed samples from acute and convalescent COVID-19. PBMCs, B-cell-depleted T cells, or T cells provided the cDNA or gDNA that made up the material.

Per germline, CDR1 LGHNA and CDR2 YSLEER. V lost 1 base and J 3 bases, leaving 12 bases between the germline ends. The CDR3 covers 16 residues. Generated by immunoSEQ multiplex PCR, the TCRdb table keeps only in-frame clones and is missing some. In the table there are approximately 70,000 clones, about four fifths of which are singletons. The clonotype originates from an older man who had recovered from COVID-19. Material: peripheral blood. The chain couples TRBV4-3 to TRBJ2-2; the D gene is possibly TRBD2 (6 bases). The CDR3 sequence: CASSQGGVVYTGELFF. As DNA, the CDR3 is TGCGCCAGCAGCCAAGGCGGGGTGGTATACACCGGGGAGCTGTTTTTT.